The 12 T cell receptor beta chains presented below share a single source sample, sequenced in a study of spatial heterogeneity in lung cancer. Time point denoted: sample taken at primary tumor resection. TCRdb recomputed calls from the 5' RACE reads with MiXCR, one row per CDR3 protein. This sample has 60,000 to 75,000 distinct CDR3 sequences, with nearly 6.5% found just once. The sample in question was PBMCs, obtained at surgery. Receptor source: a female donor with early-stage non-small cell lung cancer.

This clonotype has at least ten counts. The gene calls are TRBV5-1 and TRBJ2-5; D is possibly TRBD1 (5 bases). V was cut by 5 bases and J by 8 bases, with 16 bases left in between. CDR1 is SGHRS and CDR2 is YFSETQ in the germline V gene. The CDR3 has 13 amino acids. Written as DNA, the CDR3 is TGCGCCAGCAGTCTGTCAGGGCTTTCAACCCAGTACTTC. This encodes CASSLSGLSTQYF.

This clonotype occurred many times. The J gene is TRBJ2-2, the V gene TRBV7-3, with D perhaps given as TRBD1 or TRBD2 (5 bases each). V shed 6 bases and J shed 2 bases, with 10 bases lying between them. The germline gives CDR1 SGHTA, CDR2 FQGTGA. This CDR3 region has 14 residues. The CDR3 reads CASRPGRNTGELFF. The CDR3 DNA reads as TGTGCCAGCAGACCGGGACGCAACACCGGGGAGCTGTTTTTT.

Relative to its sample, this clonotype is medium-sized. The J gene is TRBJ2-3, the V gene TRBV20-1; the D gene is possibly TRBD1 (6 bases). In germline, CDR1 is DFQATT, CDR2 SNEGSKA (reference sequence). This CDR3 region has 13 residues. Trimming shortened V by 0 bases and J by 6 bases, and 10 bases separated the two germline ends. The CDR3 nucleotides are TGCAGTGCTAGAGAACAGGGACCGGATACGCAGTATTTT. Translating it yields CSAREQGPDTQYF.

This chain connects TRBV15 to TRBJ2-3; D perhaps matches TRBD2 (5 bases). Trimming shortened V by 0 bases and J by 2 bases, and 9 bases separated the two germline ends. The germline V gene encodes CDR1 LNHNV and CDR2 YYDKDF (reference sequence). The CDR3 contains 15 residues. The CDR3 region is CATSRDGVNTDTQYF. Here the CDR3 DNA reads TGTGCCACCAGCAGAGACGGGGTCAACACAGATACGCAGTATTTT.

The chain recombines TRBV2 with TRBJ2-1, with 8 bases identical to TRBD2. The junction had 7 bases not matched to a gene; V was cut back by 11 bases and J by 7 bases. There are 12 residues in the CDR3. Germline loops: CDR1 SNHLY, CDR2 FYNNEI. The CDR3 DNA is TGTGCCGCGGGACTAGACGTAAATGAGCAGTTCTTC. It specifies CAAGLDVNEQFF.

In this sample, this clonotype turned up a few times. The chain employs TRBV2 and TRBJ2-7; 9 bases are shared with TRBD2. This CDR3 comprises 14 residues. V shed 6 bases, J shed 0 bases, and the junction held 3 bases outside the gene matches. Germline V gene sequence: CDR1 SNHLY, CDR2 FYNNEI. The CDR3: CASSSSGASYEQYF. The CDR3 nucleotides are TGTGCCAGCAGCTCTAGCGGGGCCTCCTACGAGCAGTACTTC.

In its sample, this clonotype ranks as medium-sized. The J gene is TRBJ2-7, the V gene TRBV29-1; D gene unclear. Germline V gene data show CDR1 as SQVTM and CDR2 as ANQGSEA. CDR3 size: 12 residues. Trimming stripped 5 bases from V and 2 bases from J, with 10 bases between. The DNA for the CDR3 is TGCAGCGTTCTAGGGCAAGCCTACGAGCAGTACTTC. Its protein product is CSVLGQAYEQYF.

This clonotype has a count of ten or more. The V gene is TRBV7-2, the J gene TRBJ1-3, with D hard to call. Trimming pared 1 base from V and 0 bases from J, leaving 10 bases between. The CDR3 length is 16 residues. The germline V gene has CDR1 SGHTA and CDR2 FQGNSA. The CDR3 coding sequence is TGTGCCAGCAGCTTAGGGACGCCCCTCTCTGGAAACACCATATATTTT. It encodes CASSLGTPLSGNTIYF.

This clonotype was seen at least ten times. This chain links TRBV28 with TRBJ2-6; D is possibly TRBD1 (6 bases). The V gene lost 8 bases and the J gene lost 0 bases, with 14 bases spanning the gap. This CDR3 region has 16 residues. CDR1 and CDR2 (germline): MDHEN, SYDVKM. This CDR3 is CASGRGLLSGANVLTF. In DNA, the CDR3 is TGTGCCAGCGGCAGGGGTCTTCTCTCTGGGGCCAACGTCCTGACTTTC.

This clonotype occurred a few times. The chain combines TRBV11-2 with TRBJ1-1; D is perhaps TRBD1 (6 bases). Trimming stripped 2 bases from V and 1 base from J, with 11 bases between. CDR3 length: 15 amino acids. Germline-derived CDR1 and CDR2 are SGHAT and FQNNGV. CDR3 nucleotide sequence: TGTGCCAGCAGCTTAACAGGGATGCCGAACACTGAAGCTTTCTTT. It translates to CASSLTGMPNTEAFF.

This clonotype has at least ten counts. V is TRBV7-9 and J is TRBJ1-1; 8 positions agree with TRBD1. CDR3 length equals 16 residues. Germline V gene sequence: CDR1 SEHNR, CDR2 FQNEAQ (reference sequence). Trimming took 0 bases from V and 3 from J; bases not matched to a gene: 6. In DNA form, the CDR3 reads TGTGCCAGCAGCTTAGCACGGACAGGGACCGACACTGAAGCTTTCTTT. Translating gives CASSLARTGTDTEAFF.

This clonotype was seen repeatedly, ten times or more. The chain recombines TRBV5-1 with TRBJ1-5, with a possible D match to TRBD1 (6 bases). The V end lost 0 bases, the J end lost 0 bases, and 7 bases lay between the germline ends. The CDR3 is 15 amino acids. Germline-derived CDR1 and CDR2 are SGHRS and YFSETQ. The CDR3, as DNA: TGCGCCAGCAGCTTGGGGGGGGCTAGCAATCAGCCCCAGCATTTT. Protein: CASSLGGASNQPQHF.